What follows is one TCR beta chain and its context. No antigen is known for it. TCRdb re-derived calls from the 5' RACE reads in MiXCR, one entry per CDR3 protein. The sample has approximately 16,000 distinct CDR3 sequences, around 25% seen once. This specimen comes from a study of T-cell memory formation after mild COVID-19. Study as a whole: The two donors had largely donor-specific TCR clusters.

Notes on the study in general: Second-wave clones reaching peak frequency on day 37 lacked confirmed SARS-CoV-2 specificity. Pre-infection memory contained some responding clones, which suggested that cross-reactive memory had joined. For contracting clones, CD4+ ones sat mainly in CM and EM, CD8+ in EMRA.

The CDR3 extends over 13 amino acids. The germline V gene encodes CDR1 MDHEN and CDR2 SYDVKM. The J segment lost 3 bases and the V segment lost 8 bases, leaving 6 bases of the junction unmatched. Specimen: PBMCs or a T cell subset sorted from them (not recorded which). V is TRBV28 and J is TRBJ2-7; 8 bases are a match to TRBD2. The source is a man younger than 35 who had mild COVID-19 (a few samples of this study predate the infection). Cell type and time point are not known. The CDR3 reads CASQAGDFYEQYF. Here the CDR3 DNA reads TGTGCCAGCCAAGCGGGGGACTTCTACGAGCAGTACTTC.